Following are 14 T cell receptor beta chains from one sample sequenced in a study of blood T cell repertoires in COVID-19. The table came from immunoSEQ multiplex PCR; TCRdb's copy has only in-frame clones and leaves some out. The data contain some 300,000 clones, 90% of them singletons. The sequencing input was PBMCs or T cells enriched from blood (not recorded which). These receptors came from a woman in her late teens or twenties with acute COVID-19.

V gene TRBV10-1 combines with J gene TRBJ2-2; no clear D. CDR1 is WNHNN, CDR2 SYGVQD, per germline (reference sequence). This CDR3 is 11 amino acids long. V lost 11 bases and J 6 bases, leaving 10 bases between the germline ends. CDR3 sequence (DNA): TGCGCCTCTTGGAGTTCCGGGGAGCTGTTTTTT. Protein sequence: CASWSSGELFF.

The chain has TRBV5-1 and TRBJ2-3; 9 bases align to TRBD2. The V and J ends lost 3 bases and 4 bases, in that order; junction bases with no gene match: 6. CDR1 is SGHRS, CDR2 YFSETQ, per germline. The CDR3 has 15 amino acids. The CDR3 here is CASSWASGNSDTQYF. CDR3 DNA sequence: TGCGCCAGCAGCTGGGCTAGCGGGAACTCAGATACGCAGTATTTT.

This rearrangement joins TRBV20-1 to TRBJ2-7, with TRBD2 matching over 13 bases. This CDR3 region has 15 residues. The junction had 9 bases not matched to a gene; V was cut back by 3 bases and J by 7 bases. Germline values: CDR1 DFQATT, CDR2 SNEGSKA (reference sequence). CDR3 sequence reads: CSASPRTSGSGEQYF. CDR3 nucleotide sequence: TGCAGTGCTAGTCCTCGGACTAGCGGGAGCGGGGAGCAGTACTTC.

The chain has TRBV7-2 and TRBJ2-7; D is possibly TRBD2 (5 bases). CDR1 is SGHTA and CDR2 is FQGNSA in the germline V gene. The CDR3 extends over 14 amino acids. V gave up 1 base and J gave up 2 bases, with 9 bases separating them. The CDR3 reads CASSLGLRTYEQYF. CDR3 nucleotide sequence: TGTGCCAGCAGCTTAGGACTAAGAACCTACGAGCAGTACTTC.

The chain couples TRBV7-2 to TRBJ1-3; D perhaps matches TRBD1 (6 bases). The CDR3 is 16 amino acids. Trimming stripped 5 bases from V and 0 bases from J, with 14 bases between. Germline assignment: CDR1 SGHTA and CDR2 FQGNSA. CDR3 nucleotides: TGTGCCAGCAGCCCCAAGGACAGCCGCTCTGGAAACACCATATATTTT. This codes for CASSPKDSRSGNTIYF.

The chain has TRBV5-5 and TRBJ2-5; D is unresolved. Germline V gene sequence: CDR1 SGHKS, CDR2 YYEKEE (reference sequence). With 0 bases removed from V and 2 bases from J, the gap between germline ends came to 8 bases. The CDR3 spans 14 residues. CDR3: CASSLGRFQETQYF. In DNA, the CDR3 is TGTGCCAGCAGCTTGGGGAGATTTCAAGAGACCCAGTACTTC.

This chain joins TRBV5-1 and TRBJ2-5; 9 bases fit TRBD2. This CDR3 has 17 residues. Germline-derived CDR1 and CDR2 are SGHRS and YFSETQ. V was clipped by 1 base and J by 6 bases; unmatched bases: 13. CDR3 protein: CASSLLGRGGTLKTQYF. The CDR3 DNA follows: TGCGCCAGCAGCTTGTTAGGGCGGGGGGGGACCCTGAAGACCCAGTACTTC.

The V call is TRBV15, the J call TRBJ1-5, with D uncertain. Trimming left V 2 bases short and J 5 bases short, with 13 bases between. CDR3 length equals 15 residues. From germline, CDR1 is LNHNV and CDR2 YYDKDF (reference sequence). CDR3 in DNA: TGTGCCACCAGCAGAAAGACACTCTTGGATCAGCCCCAGCATTTT. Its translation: CATSRKTLLDQPQHF.

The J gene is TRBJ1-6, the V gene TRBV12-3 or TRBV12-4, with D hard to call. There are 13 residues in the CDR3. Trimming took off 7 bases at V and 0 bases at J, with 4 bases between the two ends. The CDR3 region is CASTNSYNSPLHF. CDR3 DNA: TGTGCCAGCACCAACTCCTATAATTCACCCCTCCACTTT.

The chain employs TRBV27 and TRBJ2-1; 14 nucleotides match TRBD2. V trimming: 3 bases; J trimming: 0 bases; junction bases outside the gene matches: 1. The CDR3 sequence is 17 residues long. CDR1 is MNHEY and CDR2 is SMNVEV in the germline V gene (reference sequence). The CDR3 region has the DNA TGTGCCAGCAGTTTCGGGACTAGCGGGAGCTCCTACAATGAGCAGTTCTTC. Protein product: CASSFGTSGSSYNEQFF.

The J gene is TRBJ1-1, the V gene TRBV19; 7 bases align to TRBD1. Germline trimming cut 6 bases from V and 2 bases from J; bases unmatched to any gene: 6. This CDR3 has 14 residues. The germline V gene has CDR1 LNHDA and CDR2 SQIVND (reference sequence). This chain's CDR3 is CASRRGTANTEAFF. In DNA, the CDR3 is TGTGCCAGTAGAAGGGGGACAGCTAACACTGAAGCTTTCTTT.

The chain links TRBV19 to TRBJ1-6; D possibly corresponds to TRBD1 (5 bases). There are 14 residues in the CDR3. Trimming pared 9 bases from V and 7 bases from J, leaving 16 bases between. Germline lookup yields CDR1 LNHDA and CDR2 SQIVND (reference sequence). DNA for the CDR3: TGTGCCAGCCGCGGGACTCCTAGCAATTCACCCCTCCACTTT. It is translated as CASRGTPSNSPLHF.

Here the CDR3 DNA reads TGTGCCAGCAGCCCCCTGGGACTAGCGGGGGGTAGGTTTGATGAGCAGTTCTTC. Translating gives CASSPLGLAGGRFDEQFF. The rearrangement uses TRBV7-2 and TRBJ2-1; 15 nucleotides agree with TRBD2. CDR3 length: 18 amino acids. V lost 5 bases and J lost 8; bases outside the gene matches: 13. Looked up from germline, CDR1 is SGHTA and CDR2 is FQGNSA.

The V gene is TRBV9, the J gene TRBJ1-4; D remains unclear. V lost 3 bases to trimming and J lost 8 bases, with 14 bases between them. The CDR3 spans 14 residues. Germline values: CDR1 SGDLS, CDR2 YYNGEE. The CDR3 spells CASSAPVLIEKLFF. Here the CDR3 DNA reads TGTGCCAGCAGCGCCCCAGTTTTGATCGAAAAACTGTTTTTT.